Listed here are 6 T cell receptor beta chains from one sample, sequenced in a study of identical twins. Each CDR3 protein is one row after TCRdb ran MiXCR on the 5' RACE reads. The sample has approximately 300,000 distinct CDR3 sequences, 8.5% to 9.5% seen once; the top ten hold under 7.5%. This sample was shared with a second study, whose subject was yellow fever vaccine responses in identical twins.

Sequenced sample: CD8+ T cells sorted from blood. These receptors originate from a young woman in good health.

This clonotype turned up a few times. This chain links TRBV6-2 or TRBV6-3 with TRBJ2-7; D possibly corresponds to TRBD1 (6 bases). The CDR3 is 16 residues long. V lost 6 bases and J 2 bases, leaving 20 bases between the germline ends. Germline CDR1 and CDR2: MNHEY and SVGEGT. Written as DNA, the CDR3 is TGTGCCAGCAGATCTTACATGTCGGGACAACCCTACGAGCAGTACTTC. Translated: CASRSYMSGQPYEQYF.

This clonotype was picked up many times. V and J are TRBV28 and TRBJ1-1; D gene uncertain. Germline CDR1 MDHEN, CDR2 SYDVKM. The CDR3 is 14 amino acids. Trimming removed 6 bases at V and 1 base at J, with 12 bases between. CDR3 residues: CASSPVETNTEAFF. The DNA for the CDR3 is TGTGCCAGCAGCCCCGTAGAGACGAACACTGAAGCTTTCTTT.

As regards this clonotype: An end of the junction differs from the germline gene, which may be a read error. The chain links TRBV12-3 or TRBV12-4 to TRBJ2-3; 11 positions agree with TRBD2. CDR3 length: 18 residues. CDR3 protein: CAISLAPGTSGRTDTQYF. The CDR3 coding sequence is TGTGCCATCAGTTTAGCCCCGGGGACTAGCGGTAGGACAGATACGCAGTATTTT.

This sequence joins TRBV20-1 and TRBJ1-1; 8 positions agree with TRBD1. J lost 5 bases, V lost 1 base, and 18 bases had no gene match. Germline-derived CDR1 and CDR2 are DFQATT and SNEGSKA (reference sequence). The CDR3 extends over 18 amino acids. As DNA, the CDR3 is TGCAGTGCTAGAGTCCCCCCTTGGAGTGGACAGGGTAATACTGAAGCTTTCTTT. As protein: CSARVPPWSGQGNTEAFF.

The J gene is TRBJ2-1, the V gene TRBV9, with D possibly called TRBD1 or TRBD2 (6 bases each). Deletions cut 6 bases from V and 4 bases from J, with 23 bases between. The germline gives CDR1 SGDLS, CDR2 YYNGEE. The CDR3 totals 17 residues. As DNA, the CDR3 is TGTGCCAGCACCCGGGGGACCACAGGGCCCCCATACAATGAGCAGTTCTTC. Protein: CASTRGTTGPPYNEQFF.

The chain combines TRBV6-2 or TRBV6-3 with TRBJ2-7; 11 positions match TRBD2. CDR1 is MNHEY and CDR2 is SVGEGT in the germline V gene. There are 15 residues in the CDR3. V gave up 6 bases and J gave up 0 bases; unmatched junction bases: 4. CDR3 loop: CASRQGLAVSYEQYF. In nucleotides, the CDR3 is TGTGCCAGCAGACAGGGACTAGCGGTCTCCTACGAGCAGTACTTC.